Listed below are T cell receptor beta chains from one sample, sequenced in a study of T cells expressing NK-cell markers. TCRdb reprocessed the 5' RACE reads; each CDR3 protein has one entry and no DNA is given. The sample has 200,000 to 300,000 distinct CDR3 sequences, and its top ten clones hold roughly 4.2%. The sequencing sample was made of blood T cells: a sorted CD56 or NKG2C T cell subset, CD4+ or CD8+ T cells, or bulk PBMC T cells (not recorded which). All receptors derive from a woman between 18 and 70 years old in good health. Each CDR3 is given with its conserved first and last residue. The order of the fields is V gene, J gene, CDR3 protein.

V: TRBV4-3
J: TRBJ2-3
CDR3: CASSRRLDATDTQYF

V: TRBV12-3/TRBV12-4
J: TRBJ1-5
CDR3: CASSFRDSNQPQHF

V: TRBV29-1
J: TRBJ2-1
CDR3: CSAEPGLAGGQQFF

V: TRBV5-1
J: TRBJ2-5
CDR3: CASSSDPLRLETQYF

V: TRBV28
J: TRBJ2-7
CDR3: CASSPSRYEQYF

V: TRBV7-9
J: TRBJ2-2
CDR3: CASSLGGRLTGELFF

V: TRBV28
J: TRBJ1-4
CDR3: CASRPTGHNEKLFF

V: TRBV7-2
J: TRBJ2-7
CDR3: CASSSSGSFGEQYF

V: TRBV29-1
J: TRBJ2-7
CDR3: CSAGQGGRSEQYF

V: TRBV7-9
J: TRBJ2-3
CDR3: CASSLVRTGVGTDTQYF

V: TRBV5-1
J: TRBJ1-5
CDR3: CASSSGQGNGQPQHF

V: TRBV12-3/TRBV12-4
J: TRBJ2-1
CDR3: CASSPGGSSNEQFF

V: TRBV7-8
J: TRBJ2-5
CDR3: CASHSWAGGNQETQYF

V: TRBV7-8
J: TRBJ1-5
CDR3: CASSPGTVSNQPQHF

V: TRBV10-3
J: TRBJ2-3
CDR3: CAISPTGTDTQYF

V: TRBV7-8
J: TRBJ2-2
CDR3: CASSLWDTGELFF

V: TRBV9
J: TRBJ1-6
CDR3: CASNRQDSPLHF

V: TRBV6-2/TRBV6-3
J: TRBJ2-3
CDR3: CASSYSNGLRVAGSPDTQYF

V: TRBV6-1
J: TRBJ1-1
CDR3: CACSRDGGRVTEAFF

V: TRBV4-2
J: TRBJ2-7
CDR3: CASSQAALRDSYEQYF

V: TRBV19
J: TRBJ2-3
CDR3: CASSRGRADTQYF

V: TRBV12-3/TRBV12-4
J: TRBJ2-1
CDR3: CASSRSSGGAYNEQFF

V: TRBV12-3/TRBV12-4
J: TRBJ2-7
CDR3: CASSFWPSGSSYEQYF

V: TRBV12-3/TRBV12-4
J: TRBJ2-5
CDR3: CASSTYGETQYF

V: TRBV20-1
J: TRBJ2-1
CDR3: CSATRQNRPYNEQFF

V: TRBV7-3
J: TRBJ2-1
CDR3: CASSPLAGVGNEQFF

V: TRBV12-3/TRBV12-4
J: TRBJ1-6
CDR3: CASSLYGGGGSPLHF

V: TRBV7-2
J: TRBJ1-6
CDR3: CASSLHARGANSPLHF

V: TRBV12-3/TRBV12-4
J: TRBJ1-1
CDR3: CASSLARTAEAFF

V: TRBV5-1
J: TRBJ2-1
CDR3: CASSLSSGRFNEQFF

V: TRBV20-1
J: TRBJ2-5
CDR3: CSAGGLSGQETQYF

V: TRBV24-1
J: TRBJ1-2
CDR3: CATSDPGYGYTF

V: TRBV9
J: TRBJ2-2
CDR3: CASSPYRLAGGGELFF

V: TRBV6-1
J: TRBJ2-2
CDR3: CASTVQYSNTGELFF

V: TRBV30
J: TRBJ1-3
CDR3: CAWSRRDGYSGNTIYF

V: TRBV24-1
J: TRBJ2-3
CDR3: CATSPGVTGNTDTQYF

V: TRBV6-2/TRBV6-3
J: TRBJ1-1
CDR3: CASSNPDRTEAFF

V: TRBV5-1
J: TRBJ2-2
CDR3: CASSWTSGSPNTGELFF

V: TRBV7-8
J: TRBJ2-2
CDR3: CASSLGGPGQQNTGELLF

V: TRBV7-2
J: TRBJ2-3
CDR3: CASSRDGTSGSSDTQYF

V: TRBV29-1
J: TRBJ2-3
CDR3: CSVEPTGTDTQYF

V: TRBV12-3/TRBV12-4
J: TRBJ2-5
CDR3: CASRTTEGTQYF

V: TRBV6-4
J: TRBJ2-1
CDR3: CASSDSMASGGPQFF

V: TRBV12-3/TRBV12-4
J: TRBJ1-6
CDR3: CASSPQGQGHSPLHF

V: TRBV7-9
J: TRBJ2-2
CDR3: CASRGQLSGELFF

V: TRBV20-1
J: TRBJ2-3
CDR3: CSARNDRGTDTQYF

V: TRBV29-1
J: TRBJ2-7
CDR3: CSAKLAGGPYEQYF

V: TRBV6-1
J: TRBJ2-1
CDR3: CASRRGRYNEQFF

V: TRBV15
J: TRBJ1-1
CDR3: CATSLRTVNTEAFF

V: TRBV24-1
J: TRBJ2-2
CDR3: CATTRTGDTGELFF

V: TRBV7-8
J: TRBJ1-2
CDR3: CASSLSDRADYGYTF

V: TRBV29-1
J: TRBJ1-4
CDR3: CSVPGAANEKLFF

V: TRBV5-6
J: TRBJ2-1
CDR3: CASTKQPSSYNEQFF

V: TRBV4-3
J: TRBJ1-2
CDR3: CASSQGTGSHGYTF

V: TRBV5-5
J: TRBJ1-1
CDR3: CASSLEFRGTEAFF

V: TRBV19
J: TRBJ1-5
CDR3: CASIGTADYSNQPQHF